Following are 9 T cell receptor beta chains from one sample sequenced in a study of blood T cell repertoires in COVID-19. The method was immunoSEQ multiplex PCR; TCRdb's version includes in-frame clones alone and lacks a portion of them. The data contain about 110,000 clones, 86% of them singletons. Sequencing used peripheral blood. These receptors originate from a middle-aged man with acute or convalescent COVID-19.

V usage is TRBV5-1 and J usage is TRBJ2-1; TRBD2 agrees at 8 bases. V was pared by 0 bases and J by 7 bases, with 6 bases of the junction left unmatched. CDR3 length equals 15 residues. Germline V gene sequence: CDR1 SGHRS, CDR2 YFSETQ. CDR3 in amino acids: CASSLGTSQGNEQFF. The DNA of the CDR3 is TGCGCCAGCAGCTTGGGGACTAGCCAGGGAAATGAGCAGTTCTTC.

The V call is TRBV6-1, the J call TRBJ1-6; the match to TRBD1 covers 7 bases. The trim removed 4 bases at V and 0 bases at J, leaving 9 bases unmatched. Germline values: CDR1 MNHNS, CDR2 SASEGT. The CDR3 covers 18 residues. The CDR3 DNA reads as TGTGCCAGCAGTGGAAAGGGGGCGACTAGCTCCTATAATTCACCCCTCCACTTT. Amino acids: CASSGKGATSSYNSPLHF.

This clone was picked up a small number of times. This chain uses TRBV7-2 with TRBJ2-4; D uncertain. V gave up 1 base and J gave up 3 bases, with 10 bases separating them. The CDR3 has 15 amino acids. In germline, CDR1 is SGHTA, CDR2 FQGNSA. The CDR3 reads CASSLELTVKNIQYF. The DNA of the CDR3 is TGTGCCAGCAGCTTAGAGCTTACGGTCAAAAACATTCAGTACTTC.

The CDR3 loop is CASSRRTDIQYF. The DNA for the CDR3 is TGTGCCAGCAGCCGCCGTACGGACATTCAGTACTTC. V usage is TRBV14 and J usage is TRBJ2-4; D not certain. The germline CDR1 and CDR2 sequences are SGHDN and FVKESK. Trimming took 4 bases from V and 8 from J, leaving 9 bases between them. This CDR3 has 12 amino acids.

The gene calls are TRBV19 and TRBJ1-1; 9 bases are a match to TRBD1. V lost 1 base, J lost 1 base, and 10 bases stayed unmatched. Germline assignment: CDR1 LNHDA and CDR2 SQIVND (reference sequence). The length of the CDR3 is 18 residues. The CDR3, as DNA: TGTGCCAGTAGTATAGTAGCGGGACAGGGAGTGGGGAACACTGAAGCTTTCTTT. Its protein is CASSIVAGQGVGNTEAFF.

This rearrangement joins TRBV10-3 to TRBJ1-2, with D possibly being TRBD1 (6 bases). V was clipped by 4 bases and J by 5 bases, with 8 bases between them. There are 12 residues in the CDR3. From germline, CDR1 is ENHRY and CDR2 SYGVKD. The CDR3 loop reads CAISGRGYGYTF. The CDR3 region has the DNA TGTGCCATCAGTGGCAGGGGATATGGCTACACCTTC.

V and J are TRBV2 and TRBJ1-2; tentative D call: TRBD1 (6 bases). With 4 bases removed from V and 4 bases from J, the gap between germline ends came to 10 bases. CDR1 is SNHLY, CDR2 FYNNEI, per germline. The CDR3 sequence is 13 residues long. The CDR3 bases are TGTGCCAGCAGTGGACAGGTTACCTATGGCTACACCTTC. Protein product: CASSGQVTYGYTF. Together with reference TRBV2 and TRBJ1-2, the CDR3 gives the full variable domain: EPEVTQTPSHQVTQMGQEVILRCVPISNHLYFYWYRQILGQKVEFLVSFYNNEISEKSEIFDDQFSVERPDGSNFTLKIRSTKLEDSAMYFCASSGQVTYGYTFGSGTRLTVV.

This sequence joins TRBV19 and TRBJ1-6; D gene uncertain. Trimming removed 7 bases from V and 6 bases from J, with 13 bases in between. Germline V CDR1 and CDR2: LNHDA, SQIVND (reference sequence). The CDR3 is made up of 14 amino acids. CDR3 in DNA: TGTGCCAGTACCCCGGGAGGGCCTAATTCACCCCTCCACTTT. This translates into CASTPGGPNSPLHF. Full variable domain (missing parts from reference TRBV19 and TRBJ1-6): DGGITQSPKYLFRKEGQNVTLSCEQNLNHDAMYWYRQDPGQGLRLIYYSQIVNDFQKGDIAEGYSVSREKKESFPLTVTSAQKNPTAFYLCASTPGGPNSPLHFGNGTRLTVT.

V is TRBV3-1 (or the pseudogene TRBV3-2) and J is TRBJ2-2; 7 bases match TRBD1. This CDR3 has 15 amino acids. Trimming at V came to 2 bases and at J to 4 bases, leaving 4 bases not matched to a gene. Per the germline V gene, CDR1 is LGHDT and CDR2 is YNNKEL (reference sequence). For the CDR3, the DNA is TGTGCCAGCAGCCAAACGGGACAGAGCACCGGGGAGCTGTTTTTT. Translated, it gives CASSQTGQSTGELFF.